The source of this TCR beta chain is a study of T cell changes during pregnancy in multiple sclerosis. Relative to its sample, this clone is medium-sized. Germline loops: CDR1 SGHTA, CDR2 FQGNSA. The CDR3 is 15 amino acids. Trimming shortened V by 1 base and J by 6 bases, and 15 bases separated the two germline ends. TCRdb's copy holds only in-frame clones and misses some; the assay was immunoSEQ multiplex PCR. Here the sample spans 25,000 to 40,000 clones, 90% to 95% being singletons. The sample here was CD8+ T cells from peripheral blood mononuclear cells, taken in the second trimester of pregnancy. This receptor was taken from a female donor in good health, enrolled as a control in a pregnancy study. The rearrangement uses TRBV7-2 and TRBJ1-1; D is perhaps TRBD1 (5 bases). The CDR3 spells CASSLVGSGASEAFF. The DNA of the CDR3 is TGTGCCAGCAGCTTAGTGGGTTCTGGGGCCTCTGAAGCTTTCTTT.